Below, one T cell receptor (beta chain) is given with its context. Some clones are missing from TCRdb's copy, which holds only in-frame ones; the method was immunoSEQ multiplex PCR. The sample contains about 160,000 clones, roughly 90% of which appear only once. These data belong to a study of cytomegalovirus exposure and HLA in healthy donors. V was trimmed by 1 base and J by 2 bases, leaving 15 bases between them. Germline V gene data show CDR1 as SEHNR and CDR2 as FQNEAQ (reference sequence). This CDR3 is 16 amino acids long. This chain uses TRBV7-9 with TRBJ2-7; perhaps TRBD1 as D (5 bases). This TCR was sampled from a woman aged 18-29 years in good health and CMV-seronegative. The material sequenced was PBMCs. Written as DNA, the CDR3 is TGTGCCAGCAGCTTAGTGGGCAGGGCAGCAGCCTACGAGCAGTACTTC. Protein product: CASSLVGRAAAYEQYF.